The clone carrying this TCR beta chain was seen at least ten times. Its antigen is not known. The unsorted libraries originated from 2 million PBMCs that had been stored at -80 C. Template-switch 5'RACE cDNA synthesis added a 10-nucleotide unique molecular identifier. Whenever a sequencing run was performed, it yielded over 200 million TCR-beta sequences from 15-18 subjects. TCRdb fed the 5' RACE reads into MiXCR, producing one record per CDR3 protein. This sample has 75,000 to 85,000 distinct CDR3 sequences, with roughly 17% found just once. This record comes from a study of neurological immune-mediated disorders. General study results and limits: Private repertoires in all groups were suggested by the finding that expanded clones across subjects shared no CDR3 amino acid sequences.

The sequenced material came from PBMCs. This receptor was identified in a woman in her thirties or forties in good health.

The CDR3 DNA is TGCGCCAGCAGCCCCGGGACAGGCTCCGGGGAGCTGTTTTTT. Residues: CASSPGTGSGELFF. This chain connects TRBV5-1 to TRBJ2-2; 8 bases are a match to TRBD1. The CDR3 has 14 amino acids. Germline V gives CDR1 SGHRS, CDR2 YFSETQ. V shed 4 bases, J shed 6 bases, and the junction held 5 bases outside the gene matches.